A single sample is the source of the 16 T cell receptor beta chains below, sequenced in a study of human T cells and chemical hapten exposure. Described time point: pre-sensitization, week 0. Treatment of the sample: therapeutic diphenylcyclopropenone sensitization with weekly scalp DPC. Using its own MiXCR run on the RACE reads, TCRdb lists one record per CDR3 protein. The table records 35,000 to 40,000 distinct CDR3 sequences, about 10% of them present only once. Sequencing used whole blood, obtained in connection with sensitization to the hapten diphenylcyclopropenone (DPC). The receptor source for this set is a young man with alopecia areata. Some clones in this sample may be carry-over from other donors' samples.

The chain carries TRBV7-2 and TRBJ2-4, with 9 bases aligning to TRBD1. V gave up 1 base and J gave up 9 bases; unmatched junction bases: 4. CDR1 is SGHTA and CDR2 is FQGNSA in the germline V gene. The CDR3 sequence is 14 residues long. CDR3 protein: CASSLDRGRLIQYF. The DNA of the CDR3 is TGTGCCAGCAGCTTAGACAGGGGGCGGCTCATTCAGTACTTC.

The rearrangement links TRBV29-1 to TRBJ2-5; the D gene is possibly TRBD1 (6 bases). This CDR3 region has 15 residues. Trimming pared 7 bases from V and 0 bases from J, leaving 18 bases between. Per germline, CDR1 SQVTM and CDR2 ANQGSEA. The CDR3 loop reads CSGKDLRGYQETQYF. CDR3 sequence (DNA): TGCAGCGGGAAGGACCTTAGGGGGTACCAAGAGACCCAGTACTTC.

This clonotype was detected ten times or more. The rearrangement links TRBV28 to TRBJ2-7; 7 bases match TRBD2. V lost 8 bases to trimming and J lost 2 bases; unmatched junction nucleotides: 9. The CDR3 covers 14 residues. The germline CDR1 and CDR2 sequences are MDHEN and SYDVKM. The CDR3 nucleotides are TGTGCCAGCGCGGGCGGGGGTTCCCCCTACGAGCAGTACGTC. It encodes CASAGGGSPYEQYV.

In its sample, this clonotype was seen many times. The chain couples TRBV6-4 to TRBJ2-1; 8 bases map to TRBD2. Trimming at V came to 3 bases and at J to 0 bases, leaving 10 bases not matched to a gene. Germline values: CDR1 MRHNA, CDR2 SNTAGT. The CDR3 runs 18 residues. The CDR3 DNA is TGTGCCAGCAGTGAGTGGAGCGGGAGATGGGGCTCCTACAATGAGCAGTTCTTC. Residues: CASSEWSGRWGSYNEQFF.

This clonotype was observed at least ten times. The V gene is TRBV12-3 or TRBV12-4, the J gene TRBJ1-1; a weak D match, TRBD1 (6 bases). This CDR3 contains 14 residues. CDR3 residues: CVYGWRGANTEAFF. CDR3 nucleotides: TGTGTCTATGGGTGGCGGGGGGCGAACACTGAAGCTTTCTTT.

The CDR3 loop is CSLEKRGNTEAFF. The CDR3 bases are TGCAGCCTGGAGAAGCGTGGAAACACTGAAGCTTTCTTT. This chain connects TRBV20-1 to TRBJ1-1; D is unclear. The CDR3 covers 13 residues. CDR1 and CDR2 from the germline V gene are DFQATT and SNEGSKA (reference sequence).

The sample holds many counts of this clonotype. The CDR3: CAKGLAEGGDEQFF. In nucleotides, the CDR3 is TGTGCCAAGGGACTAGCGGAGGGCGGTGATGAGCAGTTCTTC. This sequence joins TRBV15 and TRBJ2-1; 11 bases map to TRBD2. CDR3 length: 14 amino acids. The V gene's germline CDR1 is LNHNV and CDR2 YYDKDF (reference sequence). J lost 8 bases, V lost 10 bases, and 10 bases had no gene match.

This clonotype was counted at least ten times. The chain employs TRBV5-1 and TRBJ2-1; D not certain. CDR1 and CDR2 from the germline V gene are SGHRS and YFSETQ. The CDR3 consists of 11 residues. V lost 1 base and J lost 6, with 2 bases in between. CDR3 nucleotides: TGCGCCAGCAGCTTGTTCAATGAGCAGTTCTTC. This sequence encodes CASSLFNEQFF.

The CDR3 nucleotides are TGCAGCGTCGACCCGACAGGGATGAACACTGAAGCTTTCTTT. Its translation: CSVDPTGMNTEAFF. The chain employs TRBV29-1 and TRBJ1-1, with 7 bases fitting TRBD1. V trimming: 6 bases; J trimming: 0 bases; junction bases outside the gene matches: 7. Germline values: CDR1 SQVTM, CDR2 ANQGSEA. This CDR3 comprises 14 residues. The complete variable domain, with remaining parts taken from reference TRBV29-1 and TRBJ1-1, reads SAVISQKPSRDICQRGTSLTIQCQVDSQVTMMFWYRQQPGQSLTLIATANQGSEATYESGFVIDKFPISRPNLTFSTLTVSNMSPEDSSIYLCSVDPTGMNTEAFFGQGTRLTVV.

This clonotype was counted between two and nine times. The gene calls are TRBV6-2 or TRBV6-3 and TRBJ2-3; D gene unclear. The CDR3 is 11 residues long. V shed 7 bases and J shed 7 bases, with 9 bases lying between them. The germline CDR1 and CDR2 sequences are MNHEY and SVGEGT. CDR3 loop: CASTSLNTQYF. The CDR3 DNA reads as TGTGCCAGCACCAGTTTAAATACGCAGTATTTT.

The rearrangement links TRBV27 to TRBJ2-1, with TRBD2 matching over 13 bases. Per germline, CDR1 MNHEY and CDR2 SMNVEV (reference sequence). The V segment lost 8 bases and the J segment 10 bases; nucleotides outside the gene matches: 14. The CDR3 is made up of 16 amino acids. Here the CDR3 reads CASVGLAGERGREQFF. Here the CDR3 DNA reads TGTGCCAGCGTAGGACTAGCGGGAGAAAGGGGGCGGGAGCAGTTCTTC.

The chain links TRBV7-3 to TRBJ2-2, with a weak D call TRBD2 (5 bases). The length of the CDR3 is 14 residues. V lost 1 base and J lost 8, with 11 bases in between. Per germline, CDR1 SGHTA and CDR2 FQGTGA. The chain's CDR3 is CASSLITGVGELFF. The CDR3 nucleotides read TGTGCCAGCAGCTTAATCACCGGGGTTGGGGAGCTGTTTTTT.

This clonotype was found many times. The V gene is TRBV5-1, the J gene TRBJ2-7; 8 positions agree with TRBD1. The CDR3 runs 14 residues. CDR1 SGHRS and CDR2 YFSETQ come from the germline V gene. V trimming: 3 bases; J trimming: 3 bases; junction bases outside the gene matches: 5. CDR3 amino acids: CASSSGQGHYEQYV. CDR3 DNA sequence: TGCGCCAGCAGCTCCGGACAGGGCCACTACGAGCAGTACGTC.

This clonotype was detected a few times. The V and J genes are TRBV18 and TRBJ2-7, with D uncertain. The CDR3 is 13 amino acids. Germline CDR1 reads KGHSH; CDR2 reads LQKENI. The V end lost 4 bases, the J end lost 5 bases, and 12 bases lay between the germline ends. The CDR3 reads CASSLPGPNEQYF. Here the CDR3 DNA reads TGTGCCAGCTCACTACCTGGCCCCAACGAGCAGTACTTC.

V gene TRBV29-1 combines with J gene TRBJ1-2; D call uncertain. Germline V gene data show CDR1 as SQVTM and CDR2 as ANQGSEA. The CDR3 runs 13 residues. Trimming removed 7 bases at V and 2 bases at J, with 14 bases between. In nucleotides, the CDR3 is TGCAGCGCTGACGATCAAACCAACTATGGCTACACCTTC. Its translation is CSADDQTNYGYTF.

V and J are TRBV11-1 and TRBJ2-3; tentative D call: TRBD2 (5 bases). The germline V gene encodes CDR1 SGHAT and CDR2 FQDESV (reference sequence). The CDR3 has 12 amino acids. Deletions cut 8 bases from V and 5 bases from J, with 11 bases between. The chain's CDR3 is CASQVAGDTQYF. The CDR3 bases are TGTGCCAGCCAAGTCGCGGGAGATACGCAGTATTTT.